This entry lists 20 T cell receptor beta chains sequenced from one sample in a study of human T cells and chemical hapten exposure. The time point was: patch test 2, 6 weeks after DPC sensitization. As to treatment: therapeutic diphenylcyclopropenone sensitization with weekly scalp DPC. TCRdb fed the RACE reads into MiXCR, producing one record per CDR3 protein. The sample has about 350,000 distinct CDR3 sequences, about 6% seen once. This specimen consisted of whole blood, obtained in connection with sensitization to the hapten diphenylcyclopropenone (DPC). Source of these receptors: a woman aged 18-29 years with alopecia areata. Some clones in this sample may be carry-over from other donors' samples.

The chain couples TRBV2 to TRBJ1-1, with TRBD1 matching over 8 bases. The ends lost 3 bases at V and 5 bases at J; junction bases unmatched: 5. CDR3 length: 14 residues. Germline-derived CDR1 and CDR2 are SNHLY and FYNNEI. CDR3 in DNA: TGTGCCAGCAGTGATCAGGGGGCGCGTACTGAAGCTTTCTTT. Its translation is CASSDQGARTEAFF.

A few counts support this clonotype. The rearrangement links TRBV29-1 to TRBJ2-7, with a possible D match to TRBD2 (5 bases). The V gene lost 6 bases and the J gene lost 1 base, with 13 bases spanning the gap. The CDR3 is 13 residues long. Germline CDR1 is SQVTM and CDR2 is ANQGSEA. The CDR3 region is CSVLDRDSYEQYF. The CDR3 nucleotides read TGCAGCGTCCTAGACCGGGATTCCTACGAGCAGTACTTC.

This clonotype was detected a few times. The V call is TRBV18, the J call TRBJ1-2; D perhaps matches TRBD1 (6 bases). Germline V gene sequence: CDR1 KGHSH, CDR2 LQKENI. Deletions cut 6 bases from V and 3 bases from J, with 20 bases between. The CDR3 runs 16 residues. CDR3 sequence (DNA): TGTGCCAGCTCTGAAAGATACGGACAGCCCTACTATGGCTACACCTTC. It is translated as CASSERYGQPYYGYTF.

This clonotype was seen a handful of times. The rearrangement links TRBV7-2 to TRBJ2-2; TRBD1 aligns across 7 bases. This CDR3 is 17 amino acids long. Germline assignment: CDR1 SGHTA and CDR2 FQGNSA. V lost 3 bases, J lost 2 bases, and 9 bases stayed unmatched. The CDR3 protein is CASSFGQAGRNTGELFF. The CDR3 bases are TGTGCCAGCAGCTTCGGACAGGCTGGCCGTAACACCGGGGAGCTGTTTTTT.

The V call is TRBV7-2, the J call TRBJ2-3; D remains ambiguous. V was trimmed by 1 base and J by 4 bases, leaving 9 bases between them. Germline lookup yields CDR1 SGHTA and CDR2 FQGNSA. This CDR3 spans 14 amino acids. CDR3 region: CASSLGAQPDTQYF. The CDR3 DNA reads TGTGCCAGCAGCTTAGGTGCCCAGCCAGATACGCAGTATTTT.

This clonotype was counted only a few times. J is TRBJ1-5 and V is TRBV4-1; D remains unclear. V lost 2 bases and J lost 7, with 15 bases in between. The CDR3 totals 15 residues. The germline V gene has CDR1 MGHRA and CDR2 YSYEKL. CDR3 DNA sequence: TGCGCCAGCAGCCAATATCAGGCAGATATACAGCCCCAGCATTTT. Protein: CASSQYQADIQPQHF.

The J gene is TRBJ2-7, the V gene TRBV6-2 or TRBV6-3, with a tentative D call TRBD1 (5 bases). V gave up 0 bases and J gave up 3 bases, with 15 bases separating them. The CDR3 consists of 16 residues. The V gene's germline CDR1 is MNHEY and CDR2 SVGEGT. The CDR3: CASSYSSGAPYYEQYF. As DNA, the CDR3 is TGTGCCAGCAGTTACTCCTCTGGGGCCCCGTACTACGAGCAGTACTTC.

This clonotype was seen many times. V usage is TRBV12-3 or TRBV12-4 and J usage is TRBJ2-6; D gene ambiguous. V lost 6 bases to trimming and J lost 2 bases, with 8 bases between them. The CDR3 length is 14 residues. The CDR3 spells CASRPGAGANVLTF. The CDR3 bases are TGTGCCAGCAGGCCAGGAGCTGGGGCCAACGTCCTGACTTTC.

This clonotype was counted at least ten times. The chain employs TRBV18 and TRBJ2-5; tentative D call: TRBD2 (6 bases). Germline lookup yields CDR1 KGHSH and CDR2 LQKENI. The CDR3 has 14 residues. V shed 6 bases and J shed 1 base, with 12 bases lying between them. CDR3 DNA: TGTGCCAGCTCTCCGGGACTCAGCCAAGAGACCCAGTACTTC. This sequence encodes CASSPGLSQETQYF.

This clonotype was counted ten times or more. The CDR3 coding sequence is TGTGCCAGCAGCCGGACAGGGGCGGGGACTGAAGCTTTCTTT. Encoded protein: CASSRTGAGTEAFF. This chain uses TRBV5-4 with TRBJ1-1, with 9 bases fitting TRBD1. Trimming at V came to 4 bases and at J to 5 bases, leaving 6 bases not matched to a gene. The length of the CDR3 is 14 residues. Germline V lookup: CDR1 SGHNT, CDR2 YYREEE (reference sequence).

Comment on this clonotype: One end of the junction does not line up with germline, which may come from a read error. The V gene is TRBV28, the J gene TRBJ1-1, with 10 bases matching TRBD1. Germline CDR1 is MDHEN and CDR2 is SYDVKM. The CDR3 is 14 amino acids. CDR3 region: CASSRGTGASWDVF. The CDR3 nucleotides read TGTGCCAGCAGCCGAGGGACAGGGGCTTCATGGGACGTATTT.

The rearrangement links TRBV11-1 to TRBJ2-5; D call uncertain. Germline assignment: CDR1 SGHAT and CDR2 FQDESV (reference sequence). The CDR3 has 14 residues. Trimming removed 5 bases from V and 1 base from J, with 11 bases in between. The CDR3 region is CASSRNPSQETQYF. For the CDR3, the DNA is TGTGCCAGCAGCAGGAACCCCTCCCAAGAGACCCAGTACTTC.

The chain couples TRBV5-4 to TRBJ2-1; 9 nucleotides align to TRBD1. CDR1 SGHNT and CDR2 YYREEE come from the germline V gene (reference sequence). V shed 4 bases and J 3 bases; nucleotides not matched to a gene: 5. The CDR3 spans 15 residues. CDR3 loop: CASSKGQGNYNEQFF. The CDR3 nucleotides are TGTGCCAGCAGCAAAGGACAGGGGAACTACAATGAGCAGTTCTTC.

A few counts support this clonotype. The chain uses TRBV28 and TRBJ1-4; 9 bases match TRBD1. This CDR3 comprises 15 residues. Germline assignment: CDR1 MDHEN and CDR2 SYDVKM. The ends lost 5 bases at V and 8 bases at J; junction bases unmatched: 9. The CDR3 here is CASSSPGQGDEKLFF. Here the CDR3 DNA reads TGTGCCAGCAGTAGCCCGGGACAGGGTGACGAAAAACTGTTTTTT. Looking up the rest from reference TRBV28 and TRBJ1-4 gives the full variable domain: DVKVTQSSRYLVKRTGEKVFLECVQDMDHENMFWYRQDPGLGLRLIYFSYDVKMKEKGDIPEGYSVSREKKERFSLILESASTNQTSMYLCASSSPGQGDEKLFFGSGTQLSVL.

The CDR3 DNA is TGTGCCAGCAGCTCACAAAAAACAGGGCGAGGAGACACCATATATTTT. Its protein product is CASSSQKTGRGDTIYF. The chain combines TRBV5-4 with TRBJ1-3, with D tentatively TRBD1 (6 bases). V shed 3 bases and J shed 8 bases, with 21 bases lying between them. The germline gives CDR1 SGHNT, CDR2 YYREEE (reference sequence). The CDR3 length is 16 residues.

This clonotype was recorded many times. The gene calls are TRBV7-3 and TRBJ1-2; 9 bases align to TRBD1. V lost 5 bases to trimming and J lost 8 bases; unmatched junction nucleotides: 9. From germline, CDR1 is SGHTA and CDR2 FQGTGA. The CDR3 runs 14 residues. The CDR3 protein is CASSRTGGAEGYTF. The CDR3 DNA follows: TGTGCCAGCAGCCGTACAGGGGGCGCGGAGGGCTACACCTTC.

The chain carries TRBV12-3 or TRBV12-4 and TRBJ1-3; TRBD1 matches 9 bases. CDR3 length: 16 residues. Germline trimming cut 5 bases from V and 0 bases from J; bases unmatched to any gene: 5. CDR3 loop: CASSKGTGHSGNTIYF. The CDR3 DNA reads TGTGCCAGCAGTAAAGGGACAGGGCACTCTGGAAACACCATATATTTT.

The rearrangement uses TRBV6-5 and TRBJ2-3; D perhaps matches TRBD2 (6 bases). This CDR3 comprises 14 residues. Germline V gives CDR1 MNHEY, CDR2 SVGAGI. The V end lost 5 bases, the J end lost 2 bases, and 11 bases lay between the germline ends. The CDR3, as DNA: TGTGCCAGCAGTCCGGACTATTCCACAGATACGCAGTATTTT. Translating it yields CASSPDYSTDTQYF.

This clonotype was seen many times. This chain joins TRBV27 and TRBJ1-3; TRBD1 matches at 7 bases. Germline trimming cut 6 bases from V and 0 bases from J; bases unmatched to any gene: 8. Per the germline V gene, CDR1 is MNHEY and CDR2 is SMNVEV (reference sequence). This CDR3 region has 16 residues. The CDR3 bases are TGTGCCAGCAGGGATGTCAGGGGGAGCTCTGGAAACACCATATATTTT. Protein product: CASRDVRGSSGNTIYF.

In its sample, this clonotype ranks as medium-sized (0.01 to 0.1%). V is TRBV13 and J is TRBJ1-1, with D possibly being TRBD1 (6 bases). This CDR3 is built from 15 residues. V was pared by 5 bases and J by 4 bases, with 17 bases between. Germline CDR1 and CDR2: PRHDT and FYEKMQ (reference sequence). CDR3 region: CASSHKGEGVTEAFF. CDR3 DNA sequence: TGTGCCAGCAGCCACAAAGGTGAGGGGGTCACTGAAGCTTTCTTT.